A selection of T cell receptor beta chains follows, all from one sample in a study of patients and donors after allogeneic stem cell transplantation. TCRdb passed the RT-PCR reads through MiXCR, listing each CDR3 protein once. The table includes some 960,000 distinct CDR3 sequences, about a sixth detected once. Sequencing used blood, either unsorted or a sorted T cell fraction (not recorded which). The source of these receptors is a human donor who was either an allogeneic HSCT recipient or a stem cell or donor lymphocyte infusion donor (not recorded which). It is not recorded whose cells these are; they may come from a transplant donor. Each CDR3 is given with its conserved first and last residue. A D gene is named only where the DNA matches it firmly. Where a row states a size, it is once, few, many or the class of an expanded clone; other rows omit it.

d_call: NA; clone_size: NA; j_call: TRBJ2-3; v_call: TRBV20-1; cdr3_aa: CSARDLGGAADTQYF; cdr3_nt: TGCAGTGCTAGAGATCTGGGGGGAGCGGCAGATACGCAGTATTTT
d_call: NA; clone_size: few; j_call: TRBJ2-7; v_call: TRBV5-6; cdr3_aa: CASSLSLGPYEQYF; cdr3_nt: TGTGCCAGCAGCCTATCATTGGGGCCCTACGAGCAGTACTTC
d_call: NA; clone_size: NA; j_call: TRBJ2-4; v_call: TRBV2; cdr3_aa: CASSEAAVPDF; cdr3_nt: TGTGCCAGCAGTGAAGCGGCTGTCCCCGACTTC
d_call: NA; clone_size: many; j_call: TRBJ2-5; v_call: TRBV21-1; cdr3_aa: CASSKAESSQETQYF; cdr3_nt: TGTGCCAGCAGCAAAGCGGAATCTTCCCAGGAGACCCAGTACTTC
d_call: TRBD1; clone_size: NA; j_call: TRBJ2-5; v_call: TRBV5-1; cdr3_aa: CASSFADGTVLEETQYF; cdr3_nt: TGCGCCAGCAGCTTTGCCGACGGGACAGTTCTGGAGGAGACCCAGTACTTC
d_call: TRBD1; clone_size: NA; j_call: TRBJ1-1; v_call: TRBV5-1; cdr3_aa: CASSPLRDRGIEDTEAFF; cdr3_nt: TGCGCCAGCAGCCCCTTACGGGACAGGGGAATTGAAGACACTGAAGCTTTCTTT
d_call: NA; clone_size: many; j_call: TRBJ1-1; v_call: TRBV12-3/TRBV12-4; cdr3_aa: CASSFGGPEGTEAFF; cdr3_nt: TGTGCCAGCAGTTTCGGGGGGCCGGAGGGCACTGAAGCTTTCTTT
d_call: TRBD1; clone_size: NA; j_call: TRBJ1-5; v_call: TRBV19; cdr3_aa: CASSRDRGGGAVPQHF; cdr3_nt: TGTGCCAGTAGCCGGGACAGGGGAGGCGGAGCGGTGCCCCAGCATTTT
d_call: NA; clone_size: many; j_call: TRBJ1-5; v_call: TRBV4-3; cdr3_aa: CASSQDGQSNQPQHF; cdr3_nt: TGCGCCAGCAGCCAAGACGGACAGAGCAATCAGCCCCAGCATTTT
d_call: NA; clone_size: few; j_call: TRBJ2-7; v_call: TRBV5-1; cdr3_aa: CASSLGKLVYEQYF; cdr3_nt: TGCGCCAGCAGCTTGGGCAAATTGGTCTACGAGCAGTACTTC
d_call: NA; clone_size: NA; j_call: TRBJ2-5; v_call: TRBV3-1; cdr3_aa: CASSLRRDIRTETRYF; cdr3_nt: TGTGCCAGCAGCCTAAGAAGGGACATCCGAACCGAGACCCGGTACTTC
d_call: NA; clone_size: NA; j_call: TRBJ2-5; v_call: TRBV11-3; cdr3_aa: CASTAHWSKGETQYF; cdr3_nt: TGTGCCAGCACCGCGCACTGGTCCAAGGGGGAGACCCAGTACTTC
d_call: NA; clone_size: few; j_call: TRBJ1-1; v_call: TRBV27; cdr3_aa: CASMFWVGNTEAFF; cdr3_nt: TGTGCCAGCATGTTTTGGGTCGGGAACACTGAAGCTTTCTTT
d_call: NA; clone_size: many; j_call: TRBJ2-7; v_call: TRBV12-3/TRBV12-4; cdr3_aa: CASSLAGREQYF; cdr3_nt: TGTGCCAGCAGTTTAGCGGGTCGCGAGCAGTACTTC
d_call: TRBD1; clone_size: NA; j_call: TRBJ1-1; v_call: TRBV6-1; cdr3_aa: CASSTGTGLLNTEAFF; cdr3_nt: TGTGCCAGCAGCACCGGGACAGGCTTACTGAACACTGAAGCTTTCTTT
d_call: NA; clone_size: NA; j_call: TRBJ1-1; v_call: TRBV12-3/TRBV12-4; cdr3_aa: CASKTGMNTEAFF; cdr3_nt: TGTGCCAGCAAAACGGGTATGAACACTGAAGCTTTCTTT
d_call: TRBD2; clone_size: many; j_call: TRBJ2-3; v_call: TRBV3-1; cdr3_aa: CASSLQRGGLYF; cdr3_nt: TGTGCCAGCAGCCTACAGCGGGGGGGCTTGTATTTT
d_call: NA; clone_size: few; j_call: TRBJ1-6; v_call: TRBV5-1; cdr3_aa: CASSLVATRFNSPLHF; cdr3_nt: TGCGCCAGCAGCTTGGTAGCCACAAGATTTAATTCACCCCTCCACTTT
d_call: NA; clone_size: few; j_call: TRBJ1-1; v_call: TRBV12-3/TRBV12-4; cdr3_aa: CASSPDVKGTNTEAFF; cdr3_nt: TGTGCCAGCAGCCCCGATGTGAAGGGGACGAACACTGAAGCTTTCTTT
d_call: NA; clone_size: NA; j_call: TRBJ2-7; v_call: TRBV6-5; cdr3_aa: CASSSDEAPYEQYF; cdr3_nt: TGTGCCAGCAGTTCCGATGAGGCCCCCTACGAGCAGTACTTC
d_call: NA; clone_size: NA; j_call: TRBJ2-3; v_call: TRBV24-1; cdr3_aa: CATGGGADTQYF; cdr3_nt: TGTGCCACCGGTGGGGGCGCAGATACGCAGTATTTT
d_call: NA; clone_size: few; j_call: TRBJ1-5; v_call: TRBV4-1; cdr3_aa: CASSQPSGPQHF; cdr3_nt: TGCGCCAGCAGCCAACCCAGCGGGCCCCAGCATTTT
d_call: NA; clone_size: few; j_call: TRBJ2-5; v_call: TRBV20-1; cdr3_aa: CSARGHQETQYF; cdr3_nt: TGCAGTGCTAGAGGCCACCAAGAGACCCAGTACTTC
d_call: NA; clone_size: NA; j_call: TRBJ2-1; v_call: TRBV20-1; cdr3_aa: CSAGRSYNEQFF; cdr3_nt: TGCAGTGCGGGACGGAGTTACAATGAGCAGTTCTTC